The 6 T cell receptor beta chains reported below all come from one sample, sequenced in a study of OX40 agonist ivuxolimab in advanced cancers. Sequencing was performed with immunoSEQ multiplex PCR; in TCRdb, only in-frame clones are kept and a portion is missing. The sample includes about 80,000 clones, 70% to 90% seen only once; the top ten take more than 20%. The source material was CD4+ or CD8+ T cells sorted from blood, sampled in a trial of the OX40 agonist ivuxolimab. The receptors shown here come from an adult with an advanced solid tumor such as melanoma, head and neck, liver or kidney cancer.

The chain employs TRBV19 and TRBJ2-3; TRBD1 aligns across 9 bases. V shed 4 bases and J 6 bases; nucleotides not matched to a gene: 8. This CDR3 spans 15 amino acids. CDR1 LNHDA and CDR2 SQIVND come from the germline V gene (reference sequence). Here the CDR3 reads CASSKGETGGDTQYF. As DNA, the CDR3 is TGTGCCAGTAGTAAAGGAGAGACAGGGGGGGATACGCAGTATTTT.

The V gene is TRBV7-2, the J gene TRBJ2-2; D remains ambiguous. The ends were cut back, 5 bases at V and 0 bases at J, with 4 bases in the middle. In germline, CDR1 is SGHTA, CDR2 FQGNSA. CDR3 length: 13 amino acids. The CDR3 reads CASSQSNTGELFF. The CDR3 nucleotides are TGTGCCAGCAGCCAATCGAACACCGGGGAGCTGTTTTTT.

Comment on this clone: This same CDR3 is encoded by further DNA sequences in the sample. The chain joins TRBV5-1 to TRBJ2-3; 9 bases agree with TRBD1. This CDR3 has 15 amino acids. J lost 1 base, V lost 2 bases, and 2 bases had no gene match. CDR1 and CDR2 from the germline V gene are SGHRS and YFSETQ. The CDR3 DNA reads as TGCGCCAGCAGCTTACAGGGGGCTGGCACAGATACGCAGTATTTT. Its translation: CASSLQGAGTDTQYF. The full variable domain, in which reference TRBV5-1 and TRBJ2-3 provide the parts outside the CDR3, is KAGVTQTPRYLIKTRGQQVTLSCSPISGHRSVSWYQQTPGQGLQFLFEYFSETQRNKGNFPGRFSGRQFSNSRSEMNVSTLELGDSALYLCASSLQGAGTDTQYFGPGTRLTVL.

This chain joins TRBV6-1 and TRBJ2-7; TRBD2 agrees at 10 bases. The CDR3 runs to 15 residues. The V and J ends lost 7 bases and 2 bases, in that order; junction bases with no gene match: 8. Germline V gene data show CDR1 as MNHNS and CDR2 as SASEGT. The CDR3 DNA reads TGTGCCAGCACCCCCACTAGCGGGGCCCCCTACGAGCAGTACTTC. Protein product: CASTPTSGAPYEQYF.

The chain carries TRBV7-9 and TRBJ2-5; a weak D match, TRBD2 (7 bases). This CDR3 comprises 14 residues. CDR1 and CDR2 (germline): SEHNR, FQNEAQ (reference sequence). The V gene lost 5 bases and the J gene lost 3 bases, with 13 bases spanning the gap. CDR3 nucleotides: TGTGCCAGCAGCCCTGGGGGGGCCGAAGAGACCCAGTACTTC. This gives the protein CASSPGGAEETQYF.

This chain uses TRBV19 with TRBJ1-1, with D unresolved. V lost 3 bases to trimming and J lost 0 bases, with 11 bases between them. The CDR3 runs 15 residues. CDR1 LNHDA and CDR2 SQIVND come from the germline V gene (reference sequence). CDR3 coding DNA: TGTGCCAGTAGTATTGCGCAGTTCCTGAACACTGAAGCTTTCTTT. Translation: CASSIAQFLNTEAFF.